Following are 12 T cell receptor beta chains from one sample sequenced in a study of T cells in Graves' hyperthyroidism and ophthalmopathy. Using RNA transcripts as the source, TCR beta CDR3 regions were amplified. HTBI primers were used for first-round RT-PCR of the TCR CDR3. TCRdb re-derived calls from the multiplex PCR reads in MiXCR, one entry per CDR3 protein. The sample contains fewer than 850,000 distinct CDR3 sequences, 17% of which appear only once. The material sequenced was blood. These TCRs come from a man in his fifties with Graves' hyperthyroidism.

The CDR3 sequence is CASSLGQGVTYEQYF. Written as DNA, the CDR3 is TGTGCCAGCAGCTTAGGACAGGGGGTTACCTACGAGCAGTACTTC. The V gene is TRBV13, the J gene TRBJ2-7; the match to TRBD1 covers 8 bases. This CDR3 region has 15 residues. The germline CDR1 and CDR2 sequences are PRHDT and FYEKMQ (reference sequence). With V trimmed by 0 bases and J by 2 bases, 3 bases remained unmatched.

This clonotype was seen repeatedly, ten times or more. V usage is TRBV7-3 and J usage is TRBJ2-1, with 7 bases fitting TRBD1. CDR1 and CDR2 (germline): SGHTA, FQGTGA. V gave up 5 bases and J gave up 4 bases; unmatched junction bases: 8. The CDR3 is 15 residues long. CDR3 DNA: TGTGCCAGCAGCCTCGACAGGGAACCTTACAATGAGCAGTTCTTC. As protein: CASSLDREPYNEQFF.

The V gene is TRBV5-1, the J gene TRBJ2-7; 8 positions match TRBD1. Germline lookup yields CDR1 SGHRS and CDR2 YFSETQ. There are 14 residues in the CDR3. The trim removed 4 bases at V and 4 bases at J, leaving 7 bases unmatched. CDR3 sequence (DNA): TGCGCCAGCAGCGCTTGGACAGGGTTATACGAGCAGTACTTC. This translates into CASSAWTGLYEQYF.

Many counts were recorded for this clonotype. The J gene is TRBJ2-7, the V gene TRBV7-9; TRBD1 aligns across 8 bases. The V segment lost 7 bases and the J segment 0 bases; nucleotides outside the gene matches: 11. CDR3 length: 16 residues. Germline CDR1 is SEHNR and CDR2 is FQNEAQ (reference sequence). CDR3 in amino acids: CASTTSVGTGSYEQYF. The CDR3, as DNA: TGTGCCAGCACCACAAGTGTCGGGACAGGCTCCTACGAGCAGTACTTC. Based on the CDR3 plus reference TRBV7-9 and TRBJ2-7, the full variable domain is DTGVSQNPRHKITKRGQNVTFRCDPISEHNRLYWYRQTLGQGPEFLTYFQNEAQLEKSRLLSDRFSAERPKGSFSTLEIQRTEQGDSAMYLCASTTSVGTGSYEQYFGPGTRLTVT.

This clonotype has ten or more counts. The chain combines TRBV28 with TRBJ2-7, with 9 bases matching TRBD1. This CDR3 has 15 residues. Germline trimming cut 3 bases from V and 3 bases from J; bases unmatched to any gene: 6. Germline loops: CDR1 MDHEN, CDR2 SYDVKM. CDR3 residues: CASSLNRGPVYEQYF. CDR3 nucleotide sequence: TGTGCCAGCAGTTTGAACAGGGGGCCGGTCTACGAGCAGTACTTC. The full variable domain, rest sourced from reference TRBV28 and TRBJ2-7, is DVKVTQSSRYLVKRTGEKVFLECVQDMDHENMFWYRQDPGLGLRLIYFSYDVKMKEKGDIPEGYSVSREKKERFSLILESASTNQTSMYLCASSLNRGPVYEQYFGPGTRLTVT.

This clonotype has more than one count but fewer than ten. The rearrangement joins TRBV27 to TRBJ2-1; 12 nucleotides align to TRBD2. CDR3 length: 17 amino acids. CDR1 is MNHEY, CDR2 SMNVEV, per germline (reference sequence). V gave up 2 bases and J gave up 7 bases; unmatched junction bases: 9. The CDR3 DNA sequence: TGTGCCAGCAGTTTAACCCCGACTAGCGGGAGTAATAATGAGCAGTTCTTC. Encoded protein: CASSLTPTSGSNNEQFF.

This clonotype was seen at least ten times. V and J are TRBV12-3 or TRBV12-4 and TRBJ2-5; maybe TRBD1 (6 bases). The CDR3 is 15 residues long. Trimming left V 6 bases short and J 1 base short, with 15 bases between. DNA for the CDR3: TGTGCCAGCAGACGCGACCGGGACACCCAAGAGACCCAGTACTTC. Protein: CASRRDRDTQETQYF.

This clonotype came up many times. One junction end does not reproduce the germline sequence, and a read error may be involved. The chain is built from TRBV19 and TRBJ1-2; 10 bases are a match to TRBD1. Per the germline V gene, CDR1 is LNHDA and CDR2 is SQIVND (reference sequence). The length of the CDR3 is 15 residues. CDR3 DNA: TGTGCCGGTAGTTTCGGACAGGGGGAACGGTATGGCTACACCTTC. Residues: CAGSFGQGERYGYTF.

This clonotype was detected many times. The V call is TRBV7-3, the J call TRBJ2-1, with 8 positions matching TRBD2. The junction had 19 bases not matched to a gene; V was cut back by 5 bases and J by 7 bases. The CDR3 runs to 18 residues. Germline loops: CDR1 SGHTA, CDR2 FQGTGA. The CDR3 here is CASSATLAGGPFANEQFF. CDR3 coding DNA: TGTGCCAGCAGCGCCACCCTGGCGGGAGGCCCGTTTGCTAATGAGCAGTTCTTC.

This clonotype was counted ten times or more. This chain joins TRBV5-1 and TRBJ1-5; TRBD1 matches 8 bases. The CDR3 consists of 15 residues. Unmatched junction bases numbered 10, after V lost 4 bases and J lost 7 bases. The germline V gene has CDR1 SGHRS and CDR2 YFSETQ. The DNA of the CDR3 is TGCGCCAGCAGCAAAGACAGGGGCGCAGGGCAGCCCCAGCATTTT. Translating gives CASSKDRGAGQPQHF.

This clonotype was recorded a few times. The V gene is TRBV28, the J gene TRBJ2-7; D may match TRBD1 or TRBD2 (5 bases each). V gave up 6 bases and J gave up 2 bases, with 17 bases separating them. The length of the CDR3 is 15 residues. Germline CDR1 MDHEN, CDR2 SYDVKM. DNA for the CDR3: TGTGCCAGCAGCTCCGGGACGACCCCCACCTACGAGCAGTACTTC. It encodes CASSSGTTPTYEQYF.

This chain joins TRBV11-2 and TRBJ2-1, with 7 positions matching TRBD2. J gave up 0 bases and V 4 bases, and 6 bases lay outside the gene matches. This CDR3 has 16 amino acids. Germline CDR1 reads SGHAT; CDR2 reads FQNNGV. CDR3: CASSSRSGSSYNEQFF. In DNA form, the CDR3 reads TGTGCCAGCAGCTCCCGTAGCGGGTCCTCCTACAATGAGCAGTTCTTC.